Below, one T cell receptor (beta chain) is given with its context. Its antigen remains unidentified. The sample originates from a study of cytomegalovirus exposure and HLA in healthy donors. Study at large: In a later analysis, it was reported that the 120 validation repertoires had been produced on the same platform as the 500 to 750 repertoires belonging to the first cohort. Findings and caveats of the study: Cytomegalovirus association was assigned to over 150 TCR beta chains. In vitro assays verified that a few CMV-associated chains recognized CMV antigens specifically.

Clones were read by immunoSEQ multiplex PCR, and TCRdb kept only the in-frame ones, dropping some. The table lists around 180,000 clones, 86% of them singletons. With 10 bases removed from V and 4 bases from J, the gap between germline ends came to 14 bases. The CDR3 consists of 13 residues. Looked up from germline, CDR1 is MNHNS and CDR2 is SASEGT. The chain links TRBV6-1 to TRBJ2-1, with D perhaps matching TRBD2 (5 bases). The clonotype was recovered from a woman aged 18-29 years in good health and CMV-seronegative. Sequencing used PBMCs. The CDR3 region has the DNA TGTGCCACCCGGGAAGTCTCGTACAATGAGCAGTTCTTC. Translation: CATREVSYNEQFF.